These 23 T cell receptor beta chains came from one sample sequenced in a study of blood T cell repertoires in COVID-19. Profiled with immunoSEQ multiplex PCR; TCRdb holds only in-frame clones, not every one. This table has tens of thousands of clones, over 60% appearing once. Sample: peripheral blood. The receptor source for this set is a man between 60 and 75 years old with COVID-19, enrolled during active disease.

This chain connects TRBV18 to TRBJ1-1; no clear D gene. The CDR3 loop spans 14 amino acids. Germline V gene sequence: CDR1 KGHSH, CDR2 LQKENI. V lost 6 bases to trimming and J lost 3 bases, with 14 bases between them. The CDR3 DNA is TGTGCCAGCTCTAACGCGGGATTAGACACTGAAGCTTTCTTT. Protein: CASSNAGLDTEAFF. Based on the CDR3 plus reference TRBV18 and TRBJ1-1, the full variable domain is NAGVMQNPRHLVRRRGQEARLRCSPMKGHSHVYWYRQLPEEGLKFMVYLQKENIIDESGMPKERFSAEFPKEGPSILRIQQVVRGDSAAYFCASSNAGLDTEAFFGQGTRLTVV.

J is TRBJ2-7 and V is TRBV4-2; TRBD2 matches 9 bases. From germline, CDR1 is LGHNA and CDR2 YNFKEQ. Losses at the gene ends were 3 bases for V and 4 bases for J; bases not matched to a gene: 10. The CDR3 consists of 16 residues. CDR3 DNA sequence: TGTGCCAGCAGCCACGTTATAGCGGGAGATCCGTACGAGCAGTACTTC. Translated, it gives CASSHVIAGDPYEQYF.

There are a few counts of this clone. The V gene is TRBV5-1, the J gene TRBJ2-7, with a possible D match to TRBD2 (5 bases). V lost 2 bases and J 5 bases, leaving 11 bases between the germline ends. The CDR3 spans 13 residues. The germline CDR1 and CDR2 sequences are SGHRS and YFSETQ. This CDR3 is CASSLIGGHEQYF. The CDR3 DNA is TGCGCCAGCAGCTTAATTGGAGGCCACGAGCAGTACTTC.

The CDR3 region has the DNA TGCGCCAGCAGCCAAGAAGCTAGTGGTTCGGGAGGGGGCTACACCTTC. This codes for CASSQEASGSGGGYTF. This chain uses TRBV4-1 with TRBJ1-2; D call uncertain. Germline CDR1 MGHRA, CDR2 YSYEKL. The CDR3 totals 16 residues. V dropped 0 bases and J dropped 8 bases, with 19 bases sitting between them.

CDR3 sequence (DNA): TGTGCCAGCAGCCCACGCGGGACAGGGGTCGAGCAGTACTTC. Amino acid sequence: CASSPRGTGVEQYF. V gene TRBV3-1 (or the pseudogene TRBV3-2) combines with J gene TRBJ2-7, with 10 bases fitting TRBD1. The germline V gene encodes CDR1 LGHDT and CDR2 YNNKEL (reference sequence). J gave up 6 bases and V 4 bases, and 6 bases lay outside the gene matches. CDR3 length: 14 residues.

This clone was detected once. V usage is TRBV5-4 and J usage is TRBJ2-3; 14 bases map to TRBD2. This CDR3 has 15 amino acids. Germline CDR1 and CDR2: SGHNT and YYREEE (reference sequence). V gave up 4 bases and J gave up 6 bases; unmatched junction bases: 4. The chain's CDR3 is CASSPRTSGRDTQYF. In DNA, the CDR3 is TGTGCCAGCAGCCCACGGACTAGCGGGAGGGATACGCAGTATTTT.

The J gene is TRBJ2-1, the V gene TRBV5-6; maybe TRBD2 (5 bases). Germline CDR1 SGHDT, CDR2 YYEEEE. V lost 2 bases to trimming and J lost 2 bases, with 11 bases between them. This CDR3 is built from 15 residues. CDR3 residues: CASSLGASPYNEQFF. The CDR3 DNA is TGTGCCAGCAGCTTAGGCGCTAGCCCCTACAATGAGCAGTTCTTC.

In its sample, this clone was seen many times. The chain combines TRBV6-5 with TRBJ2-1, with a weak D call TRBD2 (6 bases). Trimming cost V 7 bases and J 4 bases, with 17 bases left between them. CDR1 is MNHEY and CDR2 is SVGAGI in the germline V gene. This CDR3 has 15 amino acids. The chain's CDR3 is CASNHGSSPYNEQFF. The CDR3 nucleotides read TGTGCCAGCAACCACGGGAGTTCCCCTTACAATGAGCAGTTCTTC.

This CDR3 reads CASSLAQGVTYEQYF. For the CDR3, the DNA is TGTGCCAGCAGCTTGGCGCAGGGGGTAACCTACGAGCAGTACTTC. The chain recombines TRBV7-3 with TRBJ2-7; 7 bases match TRBD1. The CDR3 contains 15 residues. Per the germline V gene, CDR1 is SGHTA and CDR2 is FQGTGA. The trim removed 3 bases at V and 2 bases at J, leaving 7 bases unmatched.

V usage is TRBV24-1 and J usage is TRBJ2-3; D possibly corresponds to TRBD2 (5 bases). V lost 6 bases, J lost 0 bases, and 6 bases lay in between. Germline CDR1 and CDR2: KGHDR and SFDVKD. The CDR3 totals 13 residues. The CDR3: CATSTGSTDTQYF. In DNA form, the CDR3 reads TGTGCCACCAGTACGGGAAGCACAGATACGCAGTATTTT.

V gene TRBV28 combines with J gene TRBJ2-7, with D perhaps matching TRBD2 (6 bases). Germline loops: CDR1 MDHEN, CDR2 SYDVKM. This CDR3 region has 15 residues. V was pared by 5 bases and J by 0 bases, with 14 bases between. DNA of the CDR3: TGTGCCAGCAGTCCACCGGGGACTGTCTCCTACGAGCAGTACTTC. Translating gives CASSPPGTVSYEQYF.

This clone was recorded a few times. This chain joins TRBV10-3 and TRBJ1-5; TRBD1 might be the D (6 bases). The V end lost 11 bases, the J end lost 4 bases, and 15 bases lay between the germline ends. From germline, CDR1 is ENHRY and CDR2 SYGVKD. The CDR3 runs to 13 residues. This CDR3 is CASTTGANQPQHF. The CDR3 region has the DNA TGTGCCTCCACGACAGGAGCAAATCAGCCCCAGCATTTT.

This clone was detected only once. This chain's CDR3 is CASSPHRDTGELFF. Here the CDR3 DNA reads TGTGCCAGCAGCCCCCATCGGGACACCGGGGAGCTGTTTTTT. The genes are TRBV6-2 or TRBV6-3 and TRBJ2-2; D call uncertain. The V end lost 6 bases, the J end lost 3 bases, and 11 bases lay between the germline ends. Germline-derived CDR1 and CDR2 are MNHEY and SVGEGT. The CDR3 spans 14 residues.

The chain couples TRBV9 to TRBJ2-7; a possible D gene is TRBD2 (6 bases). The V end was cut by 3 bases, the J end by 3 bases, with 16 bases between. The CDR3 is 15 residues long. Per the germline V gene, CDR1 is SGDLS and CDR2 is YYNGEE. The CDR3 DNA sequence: TGTGCCAGCAGCGCCCGTAGCGGTAGGTTCTACGAGCAGTACTTC. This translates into CASSARSGRFYEQYF.

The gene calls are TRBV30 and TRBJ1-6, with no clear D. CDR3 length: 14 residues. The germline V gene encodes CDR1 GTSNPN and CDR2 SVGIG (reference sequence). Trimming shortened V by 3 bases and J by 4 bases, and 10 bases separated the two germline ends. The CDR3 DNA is TGTGCCTGGAGACAGACAAATTATAATTCACCCCTCCACTTT. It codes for CAWRQTNYNSPLHF.

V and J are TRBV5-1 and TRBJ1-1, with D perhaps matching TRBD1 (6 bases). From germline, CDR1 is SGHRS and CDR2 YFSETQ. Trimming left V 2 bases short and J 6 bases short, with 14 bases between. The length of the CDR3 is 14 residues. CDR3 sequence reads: CASSLRGAPPEAFF. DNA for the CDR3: TGCGCCAGCAGCTTACGGGGGGCGCCTCCTGAAGCTTTCTTT.

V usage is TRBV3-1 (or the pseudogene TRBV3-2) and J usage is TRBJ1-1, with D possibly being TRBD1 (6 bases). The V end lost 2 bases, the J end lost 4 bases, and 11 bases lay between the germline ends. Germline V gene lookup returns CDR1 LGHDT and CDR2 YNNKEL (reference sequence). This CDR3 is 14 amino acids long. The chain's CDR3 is CASSQPDRSTEAFF. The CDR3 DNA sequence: TGTGCCAGCAGCCAACCAGACAGGAGCACTGAAGCTTTCTTT.

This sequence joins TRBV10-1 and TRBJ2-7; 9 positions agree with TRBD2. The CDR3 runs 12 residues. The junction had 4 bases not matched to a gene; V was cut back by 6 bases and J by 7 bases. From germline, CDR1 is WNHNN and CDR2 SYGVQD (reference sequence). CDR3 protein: CASSSSGIEQYF. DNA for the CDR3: TGCGCCAGCAGCTCTAGCGGGATAGAGCAGTACTTC.

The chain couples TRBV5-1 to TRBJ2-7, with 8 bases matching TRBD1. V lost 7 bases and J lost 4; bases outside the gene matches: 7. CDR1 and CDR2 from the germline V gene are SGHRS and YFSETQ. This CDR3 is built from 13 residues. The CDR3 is CASRGDRGYEQYF. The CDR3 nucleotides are TGCGCCAGCCGAGGAGACAGGGGATACGAGCAGTACTTC. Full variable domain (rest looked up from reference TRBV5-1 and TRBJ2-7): KAGVTQTPRYLIKTRGQQVTLSCSPISGHRSVSWYQQTPGQGLQFLFEYFSETQRNKGNFPGRFSGRQFSNSRSEMNVSTLELGDSALYLCASRGDRGYEQYFGPGTRLTVT.

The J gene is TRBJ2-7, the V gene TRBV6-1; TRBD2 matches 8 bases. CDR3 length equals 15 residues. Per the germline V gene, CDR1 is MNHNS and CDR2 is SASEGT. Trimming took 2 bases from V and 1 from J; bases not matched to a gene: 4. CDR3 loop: CASSERRGGSYEQYF. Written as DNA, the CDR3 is TGTGCCAGCAGTGAAAGACGGGGGGGATCCTACGAGCAGTACTTC.

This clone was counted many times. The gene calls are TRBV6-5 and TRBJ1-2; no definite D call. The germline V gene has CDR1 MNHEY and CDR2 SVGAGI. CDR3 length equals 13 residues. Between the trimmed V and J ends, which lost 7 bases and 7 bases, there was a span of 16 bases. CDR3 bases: TGTGCCAGCATTGGCTTAACAGTGAGTGGCTACACCTTC. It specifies CASIGLTVSGYTF.

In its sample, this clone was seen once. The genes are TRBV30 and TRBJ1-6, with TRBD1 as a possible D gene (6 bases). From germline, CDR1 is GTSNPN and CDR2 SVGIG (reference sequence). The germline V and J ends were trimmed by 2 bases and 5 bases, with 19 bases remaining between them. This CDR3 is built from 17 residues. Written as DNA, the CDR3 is TGTGCCTGGAGTCCCCTTGGCGGGGGCGGAAATAATTCACCCCTCCACTTT. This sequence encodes CAWSPLGGGGNNSPLHF.

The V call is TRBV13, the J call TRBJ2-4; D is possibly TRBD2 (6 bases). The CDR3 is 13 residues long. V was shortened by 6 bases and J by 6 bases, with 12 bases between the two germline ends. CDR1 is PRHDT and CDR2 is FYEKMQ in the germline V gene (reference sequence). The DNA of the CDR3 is TGTGCCAGCAGTCGGCGGGGTATAAACATTCAGTACTTC. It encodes CASSRRGINIQYF.